This TCR beta chain was documented in a study of blood T cell repertoires in COVID-19. In this sample, this clone turned up once. Data came from immunoSEQ multiplex PCR; TCRdb stores just in-frame clones and leaves some out. In the table there are fewer than 250,000 clones, about 83% of which are singletons. The source material was peripheral blood. This TCR came from a woman aged 40 to 50 with active or convalescent COVID-19.

In nucleotides, the CDR3 is TGCGCCAGCAGCTCGGGTGCGGCGGATGAAAAACTGTTTTTT. The encoded protein is CASSSGAADEKLFF. This chain connects TRBV5-1 to TRBJ1-4; no clear D. CDR1 and CDR2 from the germline V gene are SGHRS and YFSETQ. Trimming cost V 3 bases and J 6 bases, with 12 bases left between them. This CDR3 comprises 14 residues.